One sample yielded the 30 T cell receptor beta chains listed below, sequenced in a study of regulatory T cells in long-lasting Graves disease. Libraries of TCR beta came from iRepertoire HTBI primers plus Arm-PCR of CDR3 regions. From the multiplex PCR reads, TCRdb called clonotypes with MiXCR, one entry per CDR3 protein. This sample has about 470,000 distinct CDR3 sequences, with roughly 21% found just once. Time point indicated: persistent/refractory GD, antithyroid drugs over 5 years with positive TRAb. TCR sequences were obtained from RNA taken from PBMCs. The sample was peripheral blood mononuclear cells (PBMCs), taken when the disease was refractory, from a patient treated with antithyroid drugs. The receptors stem from a female donor with Graves disease.

This clonotype was counted ten times or more. The gene calls are TRBV6-2 or TRBV6-3 and TRBJ2-5; no definite D call. V was clipped by 1 base and J by 5 bases, with 11 bases between them. This CDR3 is built from 14 residues. Per germline, CDR1 MNHEY and CDR2 SVGEGT. CDR3 amino acids: CASSYLSRWETQYF. The CDR3, as DNA: TGTGCCAGCAGTTACTTATCTAGGTGGGAGACCCAGTACTTC.

This clonotype was seen a few times. DNA for the CDR3: TGCAGTGCTAGAGAAGGGGAGCAGTACTTC. Protein: CSAREGEQYF. The chain uses TRBV20-1 and TRBJ2-7; D is undetermined. CDR1 is DFQATT and CDR2 is SNEGSKA in the germline V gene (reference sequence). There are 10 residues in the CDR3. The ends were cut back, 0 bases at V and 7 bases at J, with 4 bases in the middle.

The sample holds many counts of this clonotype. The gene calls are TRBV28 and TRBJ2-7; 12 bases line up with TRBD2. CDR3 length: 16 amino acids. V shed 7 bases, J shed 0 bases, and the junction held 7 bases outside the gene matches. Germline V CDR1 and CDR2: MDHEN, SYDVKM. CDR3 protein: CASTAPTSGSSYEQYF. The CDR3 bases are TGTGCCAGCACCGCTCCGACTAGCGGGAGCTCCTACGAGCAGTACTTC.

The gene calls are TRBV4-1 and TRBJ1-2; TRBD1 aligns across 7 bases. CDR3 length: 15 residues. V lost 4 bases to trimming and J lost 3 bases; unmatched junction nucleotides: 8. The germline V gene encodes CDR1 MGHRA and CDR2 YSYEKL. CDR3 in DNA: TGCGCCAGCAGCCTAAACGGACAGGACCACTATGGCTACACCTTC. Its translation: CASSLNGQDHYGYTF.

Many counts were recorded for this clonotype. The rearrangement joins TRBV6-5 to TRBJ1-1, with D unclear. This CDR3 comprises 14 residues. Deletions cut 0 bases from V and 0 bases from J, with 5 bases between. Per germline, CDR1 MNHEY and CDR2 SVGAGI. The CDR3 DNA sequence: TGTGCCAGCAGTTACTCGATAATGAACACTGAAGCTTTCTTT. Residues: CASSYSIMNTEAFF.

This clonotype was recorded many times. CDR3 in DNA: TGTGCCACCAGCAGAGACAGGGGCTCCGGTGAGACCCAGTACTTC. Amino acid sequence: CATSRDRGSGETQYF. J is TRBJ2-5 and V is TRBV15; possibly TRBD1 for D (6 bases). The germline gives CDR1 LNHNV, CDR2 YYDKDF (reference sequence). This CDR3 region has 15 residues. V shed 0 bases and J shed 5 bases, with 13 bases lying between them.

This clonotype has a count of ten or more. The chain is built from TRBV28 and TRBJ2-7; 8 bases map to TRBD1. V shed 6 bases and J 2 bases; nucleotides not matched to a gene: 12. The CDR3 covers 16 residues. From germline, CDR1 is MDHEN and CDR2 SYDVKM. The CDR3 region is CASSLLTGQVPYEQYF. The CDR3, as DNA: TGTGCCAGCAGCCTTCTGACGGGACAGGTACCCTACGAGCAGTACTTC.

The sample holds a few counts of this clonotype. J is TRBJ2-5 and V is TRBV19, with D unclear. Germline CDR1 LNHDA, CDR2 SQIVND (reference sequence). This CDR3 has 14 amino acids. Trimming pared 3 bases from V and 0 bases from J, leaving 8 bases between. CDR3 amino acids: CASSITQNQETQYF. The CDR3 DNA is TGTGCCAGTAGTATTACGCAGAACCAAGAGACCCAGTACTTC.

This clonotype was recorded many times. A junction boundary mismatches the germline segment, possibly from a read error. The rearrangement links TRBV2 to TRBJ1-2; 8 bases are a match to TRBD1. The CDR3 contains 15 residues. In germline, CDR1 is SNHLY, CDR2 FYNNEI. CDR3 sequence: CASSKASQGARGYTF. The CDR3 bases are TGTGCCAGCAGTAAAGCGTCCCAGGGGGCGCGGGGCTACACCTTC.

This clonotype showed up just once. V is TRBV6-2 or TRBV6-3 and J is TRBJ1-1; D not certain. The CDR3 has 15 residues. Germline CDR1 MNHEY, CDR2 SVGEGT. The V end lost 6 bases, the J end lost 1 base, and 15 bases lay between the germline ends. The CDR3 DNA reads as TGTGCCAGCAGCGACTTGGGCACGGGGAACACTGAAGCTTTCTTT. As protein: CASSDLGTGNTEAFF.

There are many counts of this clonotype. The chain employs TRBV6-5 and TRBJ2-2; no reliable D call. The CDR3 loop spans 16 amino acids. The germline V and J ends were trimmed by 2 bases and 3 bases, with 13 bases remaining between them. CDR1 is MNHEY, CDR2 SVGAGI, per germline. CDR3 DNA: TGTGCCAGCAGTTACCGCACCCTCTGGGACACCGGGGAGCTGTTTTTT. Translating it yields CASSYRTLWDTGELFF.

This chain connects TRBV11-2 to TRBJ2-7, with D maybe TRBD1 (5 bases). Germline CDR1 and CDR2: SGHAT and FQNNGV. There are 15 residues in the CDR3. V gave up 2 bases and J gave up 2 bases, with 13 bases separating them. The CDR3 nucleotides read TGTGCCAGCAGCTTACCCTACGGACAAACCTACGAGCAGTACTTC. Translating it yields CASSLPYGQTYEQYF.

V gene TRBV5-1 combines with J gene TRBJ2-7, with D possibly matching TRBD1 (5 bases). CDR1 and CDR2 from the germline V gene are SGHRS and YFSETQ. Trimming took off 0 bases at V and 5 bases at J, with 18 bases between the two ends. This CDR3 is built from 16 residues. CDR3 DNA sequence: TGCGCCAGCAGCTTGGCTTCCAAGGGGCATTGGGACGAGCAGTACTTC. It translates to CASSLASKGHWDEQYF.

This clonotype was seen more than once but under ten times. The chain has TRBV7-9 and TRBJ2-5, with 7 bases fitting TRBD2. V gave up 2 bases and J gave up 5 bases; unmatched junction bases: 5. Germline CDR1 is SEHNR and CDR2 is FQNEAQ (reference sequence). CDR3 length equals 14 residues. The CDR3 sequence: CASSLRGREETQYF. The CDR3 coding sequence is TGTGCCAGCAGCTTACGGGGGAGGGAGGAGACCCAGTACTTC.

This clonotype showed up many times. This chain's CDR3 is CASSLLVTGAGNTIYF. As DNA, the CDR3 is TGTGCCAGCAGTTTATTGGTGACAGGTGCTGGAAACACCATATATTTT. This chain uses TRBV28 with TRBJ1-3; TRBD1 might be the D (6 bases). This CDR3 region has 16 residues. Trimming pared 1 base from V and 2 bases from J, leaving 12 bases between. In germline, CDR1 is MDHEN, CDR2 SYDVKM.

The chain joins TRBV29-1 to TRBJ1-1; 9 bases line up with TRBD1. CDR3 length equals 14 residues. The V segment lost 5 bases and the J segment 2 bases; nucleotides outside the gene matches: 6. Germline values: CDR1 SQVTM, CDR2 ANQGSEA. In DNA, the CDR3 is TGCAGCGTTTTACCGACAGGGGGAAACACTGAAGCTTTCTTT. Translated, it gives CSVLPTGGNTEAFF.

This clonotype was counted a few times. This chain joins TRBV15 and TRBJ1-4; tentatively, D is TRBD1 (5 bases). V shed 5 bases and J shed 7 bases, with 14 bases lying between them. The germline V gene has CDR1 LNHNV and CDR2 YYDKDF (reference sequence). The CDR3 runs to 14 residues. The CDR3 reads CATSQTALGEKLFF. CDR3 bases: TGTGCCACCAGCCAGACAGCTTTGGGTGAAAAACTGTTTTTT. The complete variable domain, with remaining parts taken from reference TRBV15 and TRBJ1-4, reads DAMVIQNPRYQVTQFGKPVTLSCSQTLNHNVMYWYQQKSSQAPKLLFHYYDKDFNNEADTPDNFQSRRPNTSFCFLDIRSPGLGDTAMYLCATSQTALGEKLFFGSGTQLSVL.

This clonotype was observed at least ten times. The chain links TRBV15 to TRBJ2-7; D is unresolved. V gave up 2 bases and J gave up 5 bases, with 19 bases separating them. This CDR3 is 16 amino acids long. Germline loops: CDR1 LNHNV, CDR2 YYDKDF (reference sequence). The CDR3 sequence is CATSRSGLLSPHEQYF. The CDR3 DNA sequence: TGTGCCACCAGCAGATCGGGTTTATTAAGCCCCCACGAGCAGTACTTC.

This chain connects TRBV20-1 to TRBJ2-5, with D perhaps assigned TRBD1 or TRBD2 (6 bases each). This CDR3 region has 14 residues. Per the germline V gene, CDR1 is DFQATT and CDR2 is SNEGSKA (reference sequence). V was pared by 5 bases and J by 4 bases, with 17 bases between. The CDR3 DNA reads as TGCAGTGCTCGGGGGCCTTCGGTCGGAGAGACCCAGTACTTC. Encoded protein: CSARGPSVGETQYF.

This clonotype was picked up many times. This chain joins TRBV2 and TRBJ1-4; D is uncertain. Germline V gives CDR1 SNHLY, CDR2 FYNNEI. This CDR3 contains 14 residues. Deletions cut 1 base from V and 8 bases from J, with 11 bases between. The CDR3 DNA sequence: TGTGCCAGCAGTGAAGTGGAAGGATTGGAAAAACTGTTTTTT. This sequence encodes CASSEVEGLEKLFF. Full variable domain (outside the CDR3, taken from reference TRBV2 and TRBJ1-4): EPEVTQTPSHQVTQMGQEVILRCVPISNHLYFYWYRQILGQKVEFLVSFYNNEISEKSEIFDDQFSVERPDGSNFTLKIRSTKLEDSAMYFCASSEVEGLEKLFFGSGTQLSVL.

Ten or more counts support this clonotype. The chain carries TRBV20-1 and TRBJ2-5; D may be TRBD2 (6 bases). Germline V gene sequence: CDR1 DFQATT, CDR2 SNEGSKA (reference sequence). V lost 2 bases, J lost 3 bases, and 13 bases lay in between. This CDR3 has 14 amino acids. The CDR3 loop is CSARIGAGKETQYF. The CDR3 nucleotides read TGCAGTGCTAGAATTGGGGCGGGAAAAGAGACCCAGTACTTC.

Only a few counts were recorded for this clonotype. The rearrangement links TRBV27 to TRBJ2-2, with D perhaps matching TRBD1 or TRBD2 (5 bases each). Germline CDR1 MNHEY, CDR2 SMNVEV (reference sequence). V was pared by 4 bases and J by 3 bases, with 18 bases between. The CDR3 is made up of 17 amino acids. CDR3 coding DNA: TGTGCCAGCAGTTGGGACGGGGAGAAGGGTGACACCGGGGAGCTGTTTTTT. Its protein product is CASSWDGEKGDTGELFF.

This clonotype occurred many times. This rearrangement joins TRBV19 to TRBJ2-6; TRBD1 matches 7 bases. This CDR3 contains 18 residues. After removal of 9 bases from V and 0 bases from J, the junction contained 14 bases not matched to a gene. CDR1 and CDR2 from the germline V gene are LNHDA and SQIVND (reference sequence). CDR3 bases: TGTGCCAGCCTGGGACAGCGGAACCCAAGCTCTGGGGCCAACGTCCTGACTTTC. Translating it yields CASLGQRNPSSGANVLTF.

This clonotype was recorded a few times. The junction does not match germline at one end; this may be a read error. The chain has TRBV7-7 and TRBJ2-5; unclear D gene. Germline CDR1 and CDR2: SSHAT and FNYEAQ (reference sequence). The CDR3 has 14 amino acids. The CDR3 reads CASSLADITETQYF. CDR3 in DNA: TGTGCTAGCAGCTTAGCCGACATAACAGAGACCCAGTACTTC.

This clonotype was seen a few times. The rearrangement uses TRBV7-9 and TRBJ1-3, with a possible D match to TRBD1 (5 bases). Germline lookup yields CDR1 SEHNR and CDR2 FQNEAQ (reference sequence). The CDR3 contains 13 residues. Trimming stripped 5 bases from V and 1 base from J, with 6 bases between. Written as DNA, the CDR3 is TGTGCCAGCAGCGGGACGTCTGGAAACACCATATATTTT. It yields the protein CASSGTSGNTIYF.

This clonotype was seen at least ten times. This sequence joins TRBV28 and TRBJ2-5; D might be TRBD1 (6 bases). The CDR3 extends over 14 amino acids. Germline CDR1 is MDHEN and CDR2 is SYDVKM. V was cut by 2 bases and J by 5 bases, with 12 bases left in between. The CDR3 here is CASSLAPTGETQYF. CDR3 DNA: TGTGCCAGCAGTTTAGCCCCCACAGGGGAGACCCAGTACTTC.

In this sample, this clonotype turned up many times. The chain uses TRBV28 and TRBJ2-2; TRBD2 matches 9 bases. CDR1 is MDHEN, CDR2 SYDVKM, per germline. The CDR3 loop spans 16 amino acids. V lost 6 bases, J lost 1 base, and 6 bases stayed unmatched. The CDR3 reads CASSHIAGVNTGELFF. CDR3 nucleotide sequence: TGTGCCAGCAGCCACATAGCGGGGGTGAACACCGGGGAGCTGTTTTTT.

This rearrangement joins TRBV7-9 to TRBJ1-1; D is unclear. CDR1 and CDR2 from the germline V gene are SEHNR and FQNEAQ (reference sequence). The length of the CDR3 is 11 residues. Trimming removed 5 bases from V and 12 bases from J, with 13 bases in between. DNA for the CDR3: TGTGCCAGCAGCGAGAGCTGGGCAACTTTCTTT. As protein: CASSESWATFF. The full variable domain, with the rest looked up from reference TRBV7-9 and TRBJ1-1, is DTGVSQNPRHKITKRGQNVTFRCDPISEHNRLYWYRQTLGQGPEFLTYFQNEAQLEKSRLLSDRFSAERPKGSFSTLEIQRTEQGDSAMYLCASSESWATFFGQGTRLTVV.

The chain combines TRBV30 with TRBJ1-1; D uncertain. The CDR3 has 14 amino acids. Trimming removed 1 base from V and 2 bases from J, with 11 bases in between. The germline gives CDR1 GTSNPN, CDR2 SVGIG (reference sequence). CDR3 in amino acids: CAWSASQLNTEAFF. The DNA of the CDR3 is TGTGCCTGGAGTGCCTCACAACTCAACACTGAAGCTTTCTTT.

This clonotype was seen at least ten times. The rearrangement joins TRBV12-3 or TRBV12-4 to TRBJ1-1; D gene uncertain. Trimming pared 6 bases from V and 0 bases from J, leaving 8 bases between. The CDR3 has 13 residues. Here the CDR3 DNA reads TGTGCCAGCAGCTCATACATGAACACTGAAGCTTTCTTT. This gives the protein CASSSYMNTEAFF.